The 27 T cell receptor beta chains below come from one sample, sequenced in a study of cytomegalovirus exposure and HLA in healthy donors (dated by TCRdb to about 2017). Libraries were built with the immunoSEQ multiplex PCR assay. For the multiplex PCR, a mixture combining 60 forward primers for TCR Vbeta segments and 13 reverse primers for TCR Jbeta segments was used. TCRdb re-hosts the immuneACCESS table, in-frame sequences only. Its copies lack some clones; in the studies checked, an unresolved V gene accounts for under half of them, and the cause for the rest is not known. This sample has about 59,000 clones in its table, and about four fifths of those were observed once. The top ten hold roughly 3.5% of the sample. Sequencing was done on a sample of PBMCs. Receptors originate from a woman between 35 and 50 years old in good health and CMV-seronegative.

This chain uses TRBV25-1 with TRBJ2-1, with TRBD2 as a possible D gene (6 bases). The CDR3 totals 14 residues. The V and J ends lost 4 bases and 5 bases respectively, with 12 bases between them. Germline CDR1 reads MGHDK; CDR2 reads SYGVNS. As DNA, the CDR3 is TGTGCCAGCAGTGGACCGGGACTTAACAATGAGCAGTTCTTC. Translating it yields CASSGPGLNNEQFF. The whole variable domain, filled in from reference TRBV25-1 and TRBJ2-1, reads EADIYQTPRYLVIGTGKKITLECSQTMGHDKMYWYQQDPGMELHLIHYSYGVNSTEKGDLSSESTVSRIRTEHFPLTLESARPSHTSQYLCASSGPGLNNEQFFGPGTRLTVL.

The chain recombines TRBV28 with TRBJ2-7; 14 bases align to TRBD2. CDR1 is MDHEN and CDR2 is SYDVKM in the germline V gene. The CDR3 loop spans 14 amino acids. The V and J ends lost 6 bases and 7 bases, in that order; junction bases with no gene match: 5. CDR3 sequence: CASRTSGRAGEQYF. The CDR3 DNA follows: TGTGCCAGCAGGACTAGCGGGAGGGCCGGAGAGCAGTACTTC.

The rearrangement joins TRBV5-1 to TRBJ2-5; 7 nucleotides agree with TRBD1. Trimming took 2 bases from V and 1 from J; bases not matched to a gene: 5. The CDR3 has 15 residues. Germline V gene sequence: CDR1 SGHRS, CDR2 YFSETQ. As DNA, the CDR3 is TGCGCCAGCAGCTTTGAGGGGGCAGCCCAAGAGACCCAGTACTTC. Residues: CASSFEGAAQETQYF. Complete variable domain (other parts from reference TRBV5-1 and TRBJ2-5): KAGVTQTPRYLIKTRGQQVTLSCSPISGHRSVSWYQQTPGQGLQFLFEYFSETQRNKGNFPGRFSGRQFSNSRSEMNVSTLELGDSALYLCASSFEGAAQETQYFGPGTRLLVL.

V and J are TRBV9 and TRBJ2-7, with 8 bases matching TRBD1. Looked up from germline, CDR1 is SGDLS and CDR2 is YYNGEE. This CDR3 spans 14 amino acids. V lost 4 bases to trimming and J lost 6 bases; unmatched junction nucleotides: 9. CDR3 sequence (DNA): TGTGCCAGCAGCCCCGGACAGGGCTCGCGCGAGCAGTACTTC. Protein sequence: CASSPGQGSREQYF.

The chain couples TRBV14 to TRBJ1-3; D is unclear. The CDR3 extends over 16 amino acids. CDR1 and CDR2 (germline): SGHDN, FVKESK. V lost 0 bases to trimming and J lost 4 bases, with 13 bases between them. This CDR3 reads CASSQDMGGYGNTIYF. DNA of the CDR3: TGTGCCAGCAGCCAAGATATGGGAGGGTACGGAAACACCATATATTTT.

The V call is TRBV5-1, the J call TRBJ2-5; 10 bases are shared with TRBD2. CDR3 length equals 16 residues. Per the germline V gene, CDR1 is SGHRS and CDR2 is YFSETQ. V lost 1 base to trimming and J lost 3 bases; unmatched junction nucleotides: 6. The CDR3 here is CASSLSPSGSKETQYF. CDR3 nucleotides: TGCGCCAGCAGCTTGTCGCCTAGCGGGAGCAAAGAGACCCAGTACTTC.

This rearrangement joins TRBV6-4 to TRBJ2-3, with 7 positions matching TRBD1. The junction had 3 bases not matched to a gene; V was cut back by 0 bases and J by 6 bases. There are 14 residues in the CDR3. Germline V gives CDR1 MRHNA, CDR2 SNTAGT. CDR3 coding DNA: TGTGCCAGCAGTGACTCAGGGGGCGCGGATACGCAGTATTTT. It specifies CASSDSGGADTQYF.

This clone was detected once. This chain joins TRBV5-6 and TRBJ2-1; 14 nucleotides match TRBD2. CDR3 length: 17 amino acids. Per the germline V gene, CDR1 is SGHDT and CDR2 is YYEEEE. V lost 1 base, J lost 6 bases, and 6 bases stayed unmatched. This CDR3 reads CASSLSFGLAGGNEQFF. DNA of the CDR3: TGTGCCAGCAGCTTGTCTTTCGGACTAGCGGGAGGCAATGAGCAGTTCTTC.

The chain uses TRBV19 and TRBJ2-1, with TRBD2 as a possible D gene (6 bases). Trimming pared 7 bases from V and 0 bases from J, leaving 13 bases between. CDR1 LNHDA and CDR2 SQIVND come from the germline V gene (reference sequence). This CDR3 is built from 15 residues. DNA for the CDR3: TGTGCCAGTACCATTAGCGGAGTCTCCTACAATGAGCAGTTCTTC. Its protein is CASTISGVSYNEQFF.

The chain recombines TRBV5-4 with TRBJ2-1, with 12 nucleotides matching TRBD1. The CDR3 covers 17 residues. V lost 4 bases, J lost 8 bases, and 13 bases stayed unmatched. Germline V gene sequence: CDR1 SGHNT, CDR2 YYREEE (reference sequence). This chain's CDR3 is CASSPGWGQGAVDEQFF. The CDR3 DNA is TGTGCCAGCAGCCCAGGTTGGGGACAGGGGGCGGTCGATGAGCAGTTCTTC.

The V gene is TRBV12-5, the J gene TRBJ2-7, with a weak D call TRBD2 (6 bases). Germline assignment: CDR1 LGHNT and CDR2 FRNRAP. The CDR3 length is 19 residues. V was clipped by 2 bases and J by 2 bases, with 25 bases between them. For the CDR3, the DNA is TGTGCTAGTGGTTTGTCATCCGTTAGCGGCGGGCGGATCACCTACGAGCAGTACTTC. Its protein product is CASGLSSVSGGRITYEQYF.

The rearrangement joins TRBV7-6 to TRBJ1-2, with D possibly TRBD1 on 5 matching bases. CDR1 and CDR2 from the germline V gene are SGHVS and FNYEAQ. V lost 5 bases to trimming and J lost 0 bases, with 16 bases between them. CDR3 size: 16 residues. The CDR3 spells CASSPRGGTTNYGYTF. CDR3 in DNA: TGTGCCAGCAGCCCCCGGGGGGGGACTACTAACTATGGCTACACCTTC.

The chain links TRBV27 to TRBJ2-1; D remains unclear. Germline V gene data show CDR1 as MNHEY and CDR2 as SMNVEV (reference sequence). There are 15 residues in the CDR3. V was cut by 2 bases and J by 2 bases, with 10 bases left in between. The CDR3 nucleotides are TGTGCCAGCAGTTTAAGCCCTTCCCCCTACAATGAGCAGTTCTTC. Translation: CASSLSPSPYNEQFF.

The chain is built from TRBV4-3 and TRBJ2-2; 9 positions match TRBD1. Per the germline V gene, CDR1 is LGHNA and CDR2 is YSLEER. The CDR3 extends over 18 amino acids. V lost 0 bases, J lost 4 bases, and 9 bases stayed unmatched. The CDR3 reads CASSQELPGTGSTGELFF. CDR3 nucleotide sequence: TGCGCCAGCAGCCAAGAGTTGCCGGGGACAGGGAGCACCGGGGAGCTGTTTTTT.

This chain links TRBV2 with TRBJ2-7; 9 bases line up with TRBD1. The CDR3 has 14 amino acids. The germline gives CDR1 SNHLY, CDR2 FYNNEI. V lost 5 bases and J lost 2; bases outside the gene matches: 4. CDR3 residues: CASSPGQGTYEQYF. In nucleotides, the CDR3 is TGTGCCAGCAGTCCTGGACAGGGGACCTACGAGCAGTACTTC.

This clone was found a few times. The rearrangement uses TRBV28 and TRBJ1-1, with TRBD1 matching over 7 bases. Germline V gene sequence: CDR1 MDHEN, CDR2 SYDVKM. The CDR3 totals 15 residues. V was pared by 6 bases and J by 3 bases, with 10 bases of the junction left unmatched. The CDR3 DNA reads TGTGCCAGCAGATTCACATTGACAGGGTACACTGAAGCTTTCTTT. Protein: CASRFTLTGYTEAFF.

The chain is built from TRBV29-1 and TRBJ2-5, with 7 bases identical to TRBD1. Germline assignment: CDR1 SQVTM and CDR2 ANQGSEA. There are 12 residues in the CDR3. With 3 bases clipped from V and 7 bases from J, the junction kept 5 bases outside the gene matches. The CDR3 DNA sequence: TGCAGCGTTGATCGACAGGGTAGGACCCAGTACTTC. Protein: CSVDRQGRTQYF.

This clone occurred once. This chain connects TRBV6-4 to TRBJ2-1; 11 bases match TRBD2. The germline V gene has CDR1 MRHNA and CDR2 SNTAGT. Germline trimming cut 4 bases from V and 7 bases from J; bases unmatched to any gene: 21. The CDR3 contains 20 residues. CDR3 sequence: CASSACWVTSGTYPENEQFF. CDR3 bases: TGTGCCAGCAGTGCATGTTGGGTGACTAGCGGGACCTACCCGGAAAATGAGCAGTTCTTC.

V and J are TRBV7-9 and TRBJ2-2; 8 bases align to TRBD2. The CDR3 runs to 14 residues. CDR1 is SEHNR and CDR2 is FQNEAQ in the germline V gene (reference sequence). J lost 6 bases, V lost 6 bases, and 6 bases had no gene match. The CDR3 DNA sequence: TGTGCCAGCAGTCCGTTAGCGGGACCCGGGGAGCTGTTTTTT. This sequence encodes CASSPLAGPGELFF.

Here the CDR3 reads CASSQEGAVGEKLFF. DNA for the CDR3: TGCGCCAGCAGCCAAGAGGGGGCTGTGGGCGAAAAACTGTTTTTT. V gene TRBV4-1 combines with J gene TRBJ1-4, with D tentatively TRBD1 (6 bases). This CDR3 spans 15 amino acids. Trimming took 0 bases from V and 8 from J, leaving 13 bases between them. From germline, CDR1 is MGHRA and CDR2 YSYEKL.

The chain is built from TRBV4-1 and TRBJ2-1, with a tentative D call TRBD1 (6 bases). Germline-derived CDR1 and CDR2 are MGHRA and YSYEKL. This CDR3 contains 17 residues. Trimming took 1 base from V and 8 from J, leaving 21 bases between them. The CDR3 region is CASSQVGPGPPGDEQFF. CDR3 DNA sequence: TGCGCCAGCAGCCAAGTGGGCCCGGGCCCACCAGGGGATGAGCAGTTCTTC.

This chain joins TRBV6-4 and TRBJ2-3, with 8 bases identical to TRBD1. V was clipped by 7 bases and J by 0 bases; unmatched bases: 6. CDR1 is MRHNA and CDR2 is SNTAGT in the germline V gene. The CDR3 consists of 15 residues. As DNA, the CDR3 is TGTGCCAGCAAGACAGGGGTTTCTAGCACAGATACGCAGTATTTT. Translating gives CASKTGVSSTDTQYF.

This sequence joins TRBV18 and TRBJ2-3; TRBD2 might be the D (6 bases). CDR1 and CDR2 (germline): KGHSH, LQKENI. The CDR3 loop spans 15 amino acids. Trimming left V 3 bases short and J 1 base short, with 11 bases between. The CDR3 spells CASSPSGVGTDTQYF. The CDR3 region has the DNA TGTGCCAGCTCACCCTCGGGAGTTGGCACAGATACGCAGTATTTT. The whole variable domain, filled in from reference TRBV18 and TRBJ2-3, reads NAGVMQNPRHLVRRRGQEARLRCSPMKGHSHVYWYRQLPEEGLKFMVYLQKENIIDESGMPKERFSAEFPKEGPSILRIQQVVRGDSAAYFCASSPSGVGTDTQYFGPGTRLTVL.

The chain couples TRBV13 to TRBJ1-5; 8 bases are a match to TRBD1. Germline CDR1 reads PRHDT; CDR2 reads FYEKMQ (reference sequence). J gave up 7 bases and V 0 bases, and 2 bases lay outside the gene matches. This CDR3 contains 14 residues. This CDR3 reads CASSLGQGAQPQHF. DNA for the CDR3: TGTGCCAGCAGCTTAGGCCAGGGGGCCCAGCCCCAGCATTTT.

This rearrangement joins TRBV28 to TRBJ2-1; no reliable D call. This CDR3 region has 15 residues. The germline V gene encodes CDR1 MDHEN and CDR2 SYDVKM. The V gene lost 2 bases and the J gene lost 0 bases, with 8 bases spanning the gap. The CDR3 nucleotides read TGTGCCAGCAGTTTAACTCAAAGCTCCTACAATGAGCAGTTCTTC. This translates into CASSLTQSSYNEQFF.

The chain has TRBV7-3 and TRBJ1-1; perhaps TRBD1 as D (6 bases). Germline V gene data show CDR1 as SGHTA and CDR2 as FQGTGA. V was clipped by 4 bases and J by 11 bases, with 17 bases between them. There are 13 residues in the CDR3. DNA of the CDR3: TGTGCCAGCAGCTCAGGACAGTCGGACGACGCTTTCTTT. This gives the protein CASSSGQSDDAFF.

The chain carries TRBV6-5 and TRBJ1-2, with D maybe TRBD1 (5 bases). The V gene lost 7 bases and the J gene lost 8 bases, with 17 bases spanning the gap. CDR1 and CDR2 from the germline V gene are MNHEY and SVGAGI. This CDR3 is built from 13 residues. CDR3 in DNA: TGTGCCAGCACCTCGGGACTGGTGGCCGGCTACACCTTC. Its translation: CASTSGLVAGYTF.